This T cell receptor beta chain was sequenced in a study of CD8 T cells in Susac syndrome. Notes on the study in general: As the study acknowledged, the number of individuals in its TCR sequencing and HLA analysis was relatively small.

The multiple sclerosis control cohort comprised treatment-naive individuals presenting with stable or active relapsing-remitting disease. While CD8+ and CD4+ T cells were isolated negatively, TEMRA cells were enriched by FACS. Concerning this clonotype itself: The antigen is unknown.

Random hexamers were used to reverse transcribe 0.5 to 1 ug of RNA. It was immunoSEQ multiplex PCR that amplified TCR beta CDR3 across 54 Vbeta and 13 Jbeta. MiXCR was run by TCRdb on the immunoSEQ multiplex PCR reads, yielding one entry per CDR3 protein. The sample has just over 300,000 distinct CDR3 sequences; 92% are singletons. The sequence derives from a human donor with multiple sclerosis. Input material: CD4+ T cells from PBMCs.

CDR3 residues: CASSPLTGSTEAFF. CDR3 DNA: TGTGCCAGCTCACCACTTACAGGGAGCACTGAAGCTTTCTTT. V gene TRBV18 combines with J gene TRBJ1-1, with TRBD1 as a possible D gene (6 bases). Germline V gene data show CDR1 as KGHSH and CDR2 as LQKENI. With 1 base removed from V and 4 bases from J, the gap between germline ends came to 10 bases. This CDR3 has 14 residues.